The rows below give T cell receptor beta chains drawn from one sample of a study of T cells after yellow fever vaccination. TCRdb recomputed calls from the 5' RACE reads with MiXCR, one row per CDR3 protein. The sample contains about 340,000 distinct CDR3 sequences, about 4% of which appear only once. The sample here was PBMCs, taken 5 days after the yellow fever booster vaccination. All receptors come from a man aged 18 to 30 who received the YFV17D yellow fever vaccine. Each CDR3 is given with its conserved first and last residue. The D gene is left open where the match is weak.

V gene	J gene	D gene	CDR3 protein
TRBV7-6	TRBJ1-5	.	CASGLEWPQHF
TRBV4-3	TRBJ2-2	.	CASSAMGHGTGELFF
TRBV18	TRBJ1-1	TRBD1	CASSPPGTENTEAFF
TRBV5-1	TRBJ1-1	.	CASHPGVIGTEAFF
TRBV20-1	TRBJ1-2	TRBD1	CSARPTTGARGYTF
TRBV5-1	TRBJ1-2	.	CASSLGYGRDYGYTF
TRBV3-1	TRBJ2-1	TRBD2	CASSPSAGGRNEQFF
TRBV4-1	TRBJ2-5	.	CASSYRVLGETQYF
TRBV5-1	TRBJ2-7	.	CASSLGRRGSYEQYF
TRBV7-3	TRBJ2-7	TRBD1	CASSLRQGGEQYF
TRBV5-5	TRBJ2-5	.	CASSLRGQETQYF
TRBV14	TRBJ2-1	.	CASSQSRGSYNEQFF
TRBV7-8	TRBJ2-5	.	CASSLSAGAPSWETQYF
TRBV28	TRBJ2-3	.	CASSPFEGSSTDTQYF
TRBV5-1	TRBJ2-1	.	CASRQPGSHNEQFF
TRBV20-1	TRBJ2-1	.	CSARDSGGEFF
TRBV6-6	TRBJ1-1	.	CASSTFPRALNTEAFF
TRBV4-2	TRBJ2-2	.	CASSQTVGELFF
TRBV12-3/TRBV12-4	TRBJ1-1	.	CASRRDVTTEAFF
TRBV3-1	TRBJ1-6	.	CASSLRNYKILHF
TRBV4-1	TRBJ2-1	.	CAVTRGDEQFF
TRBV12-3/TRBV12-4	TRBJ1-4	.	CASSPEGSEKLFF
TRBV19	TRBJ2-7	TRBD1	CASSRQDRVGYEQYF
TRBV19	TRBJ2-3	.	CASSLPPGTTSVDTQYF
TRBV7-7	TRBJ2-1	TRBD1	CASSYGQGAHNEQFF
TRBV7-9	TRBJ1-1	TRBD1	CASSLSGGRGTEAFF
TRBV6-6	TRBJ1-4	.	CASSSHDRRDAEKLFF
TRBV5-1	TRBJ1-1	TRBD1	CASSSIQGVTEAFF
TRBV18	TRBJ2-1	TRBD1	CASSAGTGSYNEQFF
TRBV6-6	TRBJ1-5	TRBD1	CASSYTGTGGTQPQHF
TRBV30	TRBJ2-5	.	CAWSVGAGTQYF
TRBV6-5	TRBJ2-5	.	CASSKNIPTPGETQYF
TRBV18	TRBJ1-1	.	CASSQMGAGTEAFF
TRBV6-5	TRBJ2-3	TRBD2	CASGAGRGGRSDTQYF
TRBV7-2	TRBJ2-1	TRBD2	CASSSLGLGGNEQFF